The 32 T cell receptor beta chains presented below share a single source sample, sequenced in a study of blood T cell repertoires in COVID-19. Sequenced by immunoSEQ multiplex PCR; TCRdb stores in-frame clones only, minus some. The sample records 25,000 to 30,000 clones, approximately 88% being singletons. The specimen sequenced was peripheral blood. Every receptor here comes from a human donor in a cohort sampled during active COVID-19.

The genes are TRBV7-6 and TRBJ1-5; 9 nucleotides match TRBD1. V dropped 4 bases and J dropped 6; count of bases not matched to a gene: 7. The CDR3 loop spans 15 amino acids. Germline V lookup: CDR1 SGHVS, CDR2 FNYEAQ. CDR3: CASSSGQGGVQPQHF. CDR3 DNA sequence: TGTGCCAGCAGCTCGGGACAGGGAGGTGTTCAGCCCCAGCATTTT.

The chain joins TRBV10-3 to TRBJ2-7; possible D gene TRBD1, 5 bases. CDR3 length: 14 residues. Trimming shortened V by 6 bases and J by 6 bases, and 18 bases separated the two germline ends. Per the germline V gene, CDR1 is ENHRY and CDR2 is SYGVKD. CDR3 amino acids: CAISEGRGFSEQYF. The CDR3 region has the DNA TGTGCCATCAGCGAAGGTAGGGGATTTAGCGAGCAGTACTTC.

The genes are TRBV27 and TRBJ2-1; D perhaps matches TRBD1 (5 bases). CDR3 size: 15 residues. Germline CDR1 reads MNHEY; CDR2 reads SMNVEV (reference sequence). V was shortened by 2 bases and J by 5 bases, with 13 bases between the two germline ends. The CDR3 loop is CASSLRGRWNNEQFF. The CDR3 bases are TGTGCCAGCAGTTTAAGGGGTCGTTGGAACAATGAGCAGTTCTTC.

The V and J genes are TRBV6-1 and TRBJ2-7; 11 bases map to TRBD1. This CDR3 spans 16 amino acids. In germline, CDR1 is MNHNS, CDR2 SASEGT. V trimming: 3 bases; J trimming: 2 bases; junction bases outside the gene matches: 6. CDR3 DNA sequence: TGTGCCAGCAGTGATACCGGGACAGGGGGAACCTACGAGCAGTACTTC. This encodes CASSDTGTGGTYEQYF.

V usage is TRBV2 and J usage is TRBJ2-3; a possible D gene is TRBD2 (6 bases). Germline V gene data show CDR1 as SNHLY and CDR2 as FYNNEI. CDR3 length: 14 residues. V lost 10 bases and J 2 bases, leaving 16 bases between the germline ends. CDR3 protein: CATPRRGTTDTQYF. Written as DNA, the CDR3 is TGTGCCACCCCACGCCGGGGGACCACAGATACGCAGTATTTT.

The V gene is TRBV5-4, the J gene TRBJ2-5, with D uncertain. There are 13 residues in the CDR3. V gave up 7 bases and J gave up 2 bases, with 12 bases separating them. Per the germline V gene, CDR1 is SGHNT and CDR2 is YYREEE (reference sequence). CDR3 loop: CASRDRLQETQYF. CDR3 bases: TGTGCCAGCCGCGACCGACTTCAAGAGACCCAGTACTTC.

The chain joins TRBV6-6 to TRBJ1-4, with D possibly TRBD1 on 5 matching bases. Germline-derived CDR1 and CDR2 are MNHNY and SVGAGI (reference sequence). Between the trimmed V and J ends, which lost 8 bases and 0 bases, there was a span of 10 bases. The CDR3 is 14 amino acids. The CDR3 protein is CASEQVATNEKLFF. The CDR3, as DNA: TGTGCCAGCGAACAGGTTGCAACTAATGAAAAACTGTTTTTT.

This chain connects TRBV4-3 to TRBJ2-2, with 10 bases fitting TRBD2. Unmatched junction bases numbered 4, after V lost 2 bases and J lost 4 bases. CDR1 and CDR2 from the germline V gene are LGHNA and YSLEER. CDR3 length: 16 residues. The CDR3 loop reads CASSQQLAGITGELFF. DNA of the CDR3: TGCGCCAGCAGCCAACAACTAGCGGGAATCACCGGGGAGCTGTTTTTT.

This rearrangement joins TRBV7-2 to TRBJ2-5; a weak D match, TRBD2 (5 bases). The length of the CDR3 is 15 residues. Germline loops: CDR1 SGHTA, CDR2 FQGNSA. V lost 5 bases and J lost 0, with 13 bases in between. The chain's CDR3 is CASSRGMGNQETQYF. The CDR3 DNA sequence: TGTGCCAGCAGCCGGGGAATGGGGAACCAAGAGACCCAGTACTTC.

A single count supports this clone. The rearrangement joins TRBV7-6 to TRBJ2-1; TRBD2 matches at 10 bases. The CDR3 length is 17 residues. Germline assignment: CDR1 SGHVS and CDR2 FNYEAQ. V shed 4 bases, J shed 4 bases, and the junction held 10 bases outside the gene matches. The CDR3 DNA sequence: TGTGCCAGCAGCTCCTCAGCGGGGGGGCTTTCATACAATGAGCAGTTCTTC. Residues: CASSSSAGGLSYNEQFF.

This clone was found once. V gene TRBV1 combines with J gene TRBJ2-2; the DNA was not used to check the table's D call, TRBD1. TRBV1 is listed as a pseudogene. The CDR3 length is 18 residues. As DNA, the CDR3 is TGCACCAGCAGCCCAAAATCCGACAAAGCAACGAACACCGGGGAGCTGTTTTTT. Its translation: CTSSPKSDKATNTGELFF.

CDR3 protein: CASSGQGGNSPLHF. The CDR3 DNA reads TGTGCCAGCAGCGGACAGGGGGGCAATTCACCCCTCCACTTT. The chain has TRBV5-8 and TRBJ1-6, with TRBD1 matching over 10 bases. CDR3 length: 14 amino acids. Germline CDR1 reads SGHTS; CDR2 reads YDEGEE. The V and J ends lost 4 bases and 7 bases, in that order; junction bases with no gene match: 2.

The chain recombines TRBV11-2 with TRBJ1-6; TRBD1 agrees at 8 bases. The germline CDR1 and CDR2 sequences are SGHAT and FQNNGV. With 0 bases clipped from V and 6 bases from J, the junction kept 1 base outside the gene matches. This CDR3 region has 15 residues. CDR3 nucleotide sequence: TGTGCCAGCAGCTTAGAAACAGGGGGTAATTCACCCCTCCACTTT. Translated: CASSLETGGNSPLHF.

CDR3 sequence: CASSVSSGGGEAFF. CDR3 bases: TGTGCCAGCAGCGTCAGTTCAGGGGGCGGTGAAGCTTTCTTT. V is TRBV7-9 and J is TRBJ1-1; 8 positions match TRBD1. Germline trimming cut 5 bases from V and 7 bases from J; bases unmatched to any gene: 9. The CDR3 is 14 amino acids. Germline V gives CDR1 SEHNR, CDR2 FQNEAQ (reference sequence). Drawing the rest from reference TRBV7-9 and TRBJ1-1, the complete variable domain is DTGVSQNPRHKITKRGQNVTFRCDPISEHNRLYWYRQTLGQGPEFLTYFQNEAQLEKSRLLSDRFSAERPKGSFSTLEIQRTEQGDSAMYLCASSVSSGGGEAFFGQGTRLTVV.

CDR3 sequence (DNA): TGTGCCAGCTCACTTATCCTAGGACAGGTCGGCTCTGGAAACACCATATATTTT. This translates into CASSLILGQVGSGNTIYF. The chain couples TRBV18 to TRBJ1-3; 7 bases line up with TRBD1. The CDR3 sequence is 18 residues long. Germline trimming cut 4 bases from V and 0 bases from J; bases unmatched to any gene: 12. CDR1 is KGHSH and CDR2 is LQKENI in the germline V gene.

This chain uses TRBV11-3 with TRBJ2-4; D might be TRBD1 (6 bases). The CDR3 has 14 residues. V was trimmed by 2 bases and J by 8 bases, leaving 13 bases between them. In germline, CDR1 is SGHNT, CDR2 YENEEA. The CDR3 region is CASSLITGTDIQYF. CDR3 DNA: TGTGCCAGCAGCTTAATCACAGGGACGGACATTCAGTACTTC.

V and J are TRBV24-1 and TRBJ2-5; D perhaps matches TRBD1 (7 bases). Germline V gene lookup returns CDR1 KGHDR and CDR2 SFDVKD. The length of the CDR3 is 17 residues. Trimming cost V 5 bases and J 5 bases, with 23 bases left between them. CDR3 nucleotides: TGTGCCACCAGTGGGGCGGGACAGCCATGTGTCTGGGAGACCCAGTACTTC. It is translated as CATSGAGQPCVWETQYF.

This clone was observed a single time. The V call is TRBV15, the J call TRBJ2-3, with TRBD1 matching over 7 bases. The CDR3 is made up of 16 amino acids. V lost 1 base and J lost 3; bases outside the gene matches: 7. CDR1 and CDR2 from the germline V gene are LNHNV and YYDKDF (reference sequence). The CDR3 bases are TGTGCCACCAGCAGAGGGGACAGAAGAGCTACAGATACGCAGTATTTT. This codes for CATSRGDRRATDTQYF.

The chain has TRBV5-4 and TRBJ2-7; TRBD1 might be the D (5 bases). The germline CDR1 and CDR2 sequences are SGHNT and YYREEE (reference sequence). The ends were cut back, 0 bases at V and 0 bases at J, with 10 bases in the middle. The CDR3 is made up of 15 amino acids. DNA for the CDR3: TGTGCCAGCAGCTTGGGCCAGGGCGACTCCTACGAGCAGTACTTC. This translates into CASSLGQGDSYEQYF.

The rearrangement uses TRBV18 and TRBJ1-1; D possibly corresponds to TRBD1 (6 bases). Trimming removed 3 bases at V and 4 bases at J, with 9 bases between. The germline gives CDR1 KGHSH, CDR2 LQKENI. This CDR3 has 13 residues. The CDR3 region is CASSPDRTTEAFF. The DNA for the CDR3 is TGTGCCAGCTCACCCGACAGGACCACTGAAGCTTTCTTT.

This clone was counted a few times. The chain has TRBV18 and TRBJ1-2, with D unresolved. The length of the CDR3 is 14 residues. V lost 1 base and J lost 7, with 13 bases in between. The germline V gene has CDR1 KGHSH and CDR2 LQKENI. CDR3 amino acids: CASSPLLGSGGYTF. CDR3 nucleotides: TGTGCCAGCTCACCACTCCTGGGCAGTGGTGGCTACACCTTC.

The chain employs TRBV19 and TRBJ1-1; TRBD1 matches 8 bases. The CDR3 has 15 amino acids. CDR1 and CDR2 from the germline V gene are LNHDA and SQIVND (reference sequence). Trimming cost V 7 bases and J 1 base; bases outside gene matches: 8. The CDR3 DNA reads TGTGCCAGTAACGATCGGACAGGGTGGAACACTGAAGCTTTCTTT. Translated, it gives CASNDRTGWNTEAFF.

This clone is a singleton in its sample. The V and J genes are TRBV7-9 and TRBJ2-1, with a tentative D call TRBD1 (6 bases). Germline CDR1 is SEHNR and CDR2 is FQNEAQ (reference sequence). Trimming removed 5 bases at V and 4 bases at J, with 12 bases between. The length of the CDR3 is 14 residues. The CDR3 is CASSLTDRYNEQFF. The DNA of the CDR3 is TGTGCCAGCAGCCTCACGGACAGATACAATGAGCAGTTCTTC.

J is TRBJ1-1 and V is TRBV7-9, with 7 bases fitting TRBD1. V was pared by 5 bases and J by 4 bases, with 4 bases of the junction left unmatched. Looked up from germline, CDR1 is SEHNR and CDR2 is FQNEAQ (reference sequence). The CDR3 covers 13 residues. CDR3 in amino acids: CASSPSGGTEAFF. In nucleotides, the CDR3 is TGTGCCAGCAGCCCTTCAGGGGGCACTGAAGCTTTCTTT.

The V call is TRBV14, the J call TRBJ1-1; D is unresolved. The CDR3 runs to 14 residues. Germline V gives CDR1 SGHDN, CDR2 FVKESK. V lost 5 bases, J lost 3 bases, and 13 bases lay in between. The CDR3 region is CASSYRTWDTEAFF. CDR3 DNA: TGTGCCAGCAGCTACAGAACTTGGGACACTGAAGCTTTCTTT.

The V and J genes are TRBV7-8 and TRBJ1-1; D ambiguous. The CDR3 has 15 residues. In germline, CDR1 is SGHVS, CDR2 FQNEAQ. Trimming took off 2 bases at V and 4 bases at J, with 14 bases between the two ends. CDR3 protein: CASSLTGEFSTEAFF. CDR3 sequence (DNA): TGTGCCAGCAGCTTAACCGGGGAATTTAGCACTGAAGCTTTCTTT.

This chain links TRBV3-1 (or the pseudogene TRBV3-2) with TRBJ2-7; D is undetermined. In germline, CDR1 is LGHDT, CDR2 YNNKEL (reference sequence). Trimming took off 1 base at V and 4 bases at J, with 8 bases between the two ends. CDR3 size: 13 residues. The CDR3 loop is CASSQVGLYEQYF. In DNA, the CDR3 is TGTGCCAGCAGCCAAGTGGGCCTTTACGAGCAGTACTTC.

The rearrangement joins TRBV6-5 to TRBJ2-3; D call uncertain. The CDR3 is 14 amino acids. Looked up from germline, CDR1 is MNHEY and CDR2 is SVGAGI. Trimming took off 6 bases at V and 2 bases at J, with 12 bases between the two ends. CDR3 sequence (DNA): TGTGCCAGCAGACTTGACACGGCCACAGATACGCAGTATTTT. The encoded protein is CASRLDTATDTQYF.

This clone was counted a few times. The chain links TRBV9 to TRBJ2-7, with a tentative D call TRBD2 (5 bases). CDR1 and CDR2 from the germline V gene are SGDLS and YYNGEE. V lost 4 bases and J 5 bases, leaving 13 bases between the germline ends. There are 13 residues in the CDR3. CDR3 in amino acids: CASSTRGSDEQYF. For the CDR3, the DNA is TGTGCCAGCAGCACCCGGGGAAGTGACGAGCAGTACTTC. Based on the CDR3 plus reference TRBV9 and TRBJ2-7, the full variable domain is DSGVTQTPKHLITATGQRVTLRCSPRSGDLSVYWYQQSLDQGLQFLIQYYNGEERAKGNILERFSAQQFPDLHSELNLSSLELGDSALYFCASSTRGSDEQYFGPGTRLTVT.

The chain joins TRBV7-5 to TRBJ2-1; TRBD1 is the table's D call and was not checked against the DNA. TRBV7-5 is deemed a pseudogene. The CDR3 is made up of 20 amino acids. For the CDR3, the DNA is TGTGCCAGAAGGGGTAGGAGGGACAGGGGGCATAAAAGGACAATCAATGAGCAGTTCTTC. Translation gives CARRGRRDRGHKRTINEQFF.

The chain couples TRBV24-1 to TRBJ1-2; 11 bases map to TRBD1. Unmatched junction bases numbered 6, after V lost 4 bases and J lost 6 bases. The CDR3 has 15 amino acids. The germline gives CDR1 KGHDR, CDR2 SFDVKD. CDR3 region: CATSDFGQGAHGYTF. CDR3 sequence (DNA): TGTGCCACCAGTGACTTCGGACAGGGGGCTCATGGCTACACCTTC.

The V gene is TRBV4-3, the J gene TRBJ1-2; D uncertain. This CDR3 has 14 amino acids. The germline V gene has CDR1 LGHNA and CDR2 YSLEER. Trimming removed 4 bases at V and 7 bases at J, with 16 bases between. The CDR3 bases are TGCGCCAGCAGCCTCACAAACACAGCGGGTGGCTACACCTTC. Encoded protein: CASSLTNTAGGYTF.